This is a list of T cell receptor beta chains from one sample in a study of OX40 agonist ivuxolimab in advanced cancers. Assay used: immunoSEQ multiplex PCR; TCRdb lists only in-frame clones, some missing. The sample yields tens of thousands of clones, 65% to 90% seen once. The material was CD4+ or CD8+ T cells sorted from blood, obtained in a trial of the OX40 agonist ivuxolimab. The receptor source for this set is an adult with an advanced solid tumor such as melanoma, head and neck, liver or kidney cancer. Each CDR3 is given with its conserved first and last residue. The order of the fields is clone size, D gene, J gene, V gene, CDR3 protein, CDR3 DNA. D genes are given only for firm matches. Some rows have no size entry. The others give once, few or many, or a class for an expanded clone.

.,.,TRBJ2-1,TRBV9,CASSVRGYNEQFF,TGTGCCAGCAGCGTAAGGGGGTACAATGAGCAGTTCTTC
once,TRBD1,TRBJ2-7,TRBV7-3,CASSLQQGVTEQYF,TGTGCCAGCAGCTTACAACAGGGGGTCACCGAGCAGTACTTC
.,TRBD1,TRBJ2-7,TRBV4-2,CASSQEGQGVTYEQYF,TGTGCCAGCAGCCAAGAAGGACAGGGGGTTACCTACGAGCAGTACTTC
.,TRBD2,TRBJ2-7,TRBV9,CASSVVAPLAGGTVEQYF,TGTGCCAGCAGCGTAGTTGCCCCACTAGCGGGAGGGACTGTCGAGCAGTACTTC
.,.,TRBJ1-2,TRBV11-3,CASSHSYRGYTF,TGTGCCAGCAGCCATAGTTACAGGGGCTACACCTTC
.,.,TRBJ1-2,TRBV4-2,CASSQDIARVTGYTF,TGTGCCAGCAGCCAAGATATTGCGAGGGTAACTGGCTACACCTTC
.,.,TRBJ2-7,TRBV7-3,CASARAYEQYF,TGTGCCAGCGCAAGGGCCTACGAGCAGTACTTC
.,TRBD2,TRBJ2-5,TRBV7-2,CASSLGPSGGQETQYF,TGTGCCAGCAGCTTAGGGCCCAGCGGGGGGCAAGAGACCCAGTACTTC
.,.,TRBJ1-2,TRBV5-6,CASSLESRFYGYTF,TGTGCCAGCAGCTTGGAGAGTAGATTCTATGGCTACACCTTC
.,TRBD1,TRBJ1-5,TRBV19,CASSMAGTGGLTQPQHF,TGTGCCAGTAGTATGGCTGGGACAGGGGGTTTGACCCAGCCCCAGCATTTT
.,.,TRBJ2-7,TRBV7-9,CASSLGAAGPYEQYF,TGTGCCAGCAGCTTAGGGGCCGCAGGGCCCTACGAGCAGTACTTC
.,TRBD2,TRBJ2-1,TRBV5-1,CASSVLAGGNEQFF,TGCGCCAGCAGCGTTCTAGCGGGAGGCAATGAGCAGTTCTTC
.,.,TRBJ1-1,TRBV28,CASSPLGVGSNTEAFF,TGTGCCAGCAGTCCCCTTGGAGTCGGGTCAAACACTGAAGCTTTCTTT
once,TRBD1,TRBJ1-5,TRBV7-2,CASSTRIGTGGVNQPQHF,TGTGCCAGCAGCACCCGAATCGGGACAGGGGGCGTCAATCAGCCCCAGCATTTT
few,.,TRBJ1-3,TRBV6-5,CASSYWAGSGNTIYF,TGTGCCAGCAGTTACTGGGCGGGTTCTGGAAACACCATATATTTT
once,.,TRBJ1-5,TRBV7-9,CASSLARYGSNQPQHF,TGTGCCAGCAGCTTAGCGCGGTACGGGAGCAATCAGCCCCAGCATTTT
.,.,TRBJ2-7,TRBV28,CASRTGTTFYEQYF,TGTGCCAGCCGTACCGGGACAACTTTCTACGAGCAGTACTTC
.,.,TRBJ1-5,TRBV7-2,CASSLGGDRNQPQHF,TGTGCCAGCAGCTTAGGAGGGGACCGAAATCAGCCCCAGCATTTT
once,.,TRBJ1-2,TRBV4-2,CASSQDFSPYGYTF,TGTGCCAGCAGCCAAGATTTCAGTCCTTATGGCTACACCTTC
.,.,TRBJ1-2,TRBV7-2,CASSLSTGTPYGYTF,TGTGCCAGCAGCTTATCCACCGGGACTCCTTATGGCTACACCTTC
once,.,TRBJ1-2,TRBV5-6,CASSLNGLYGYTF,TGTGCCAGCAGCTTGAATGGACTCTATGGCTACACCTTC
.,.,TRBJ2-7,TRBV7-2,CASSLHSLYEQYF,TGTGCCAGCAGCCTTCACTCCCTCTACGAGCAGTACTTC
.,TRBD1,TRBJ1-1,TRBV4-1,CASSQTGRQGRWNTEAFF,TGCGCCAGCAGCCAAACGGGTCGACAGGGGAGGTGGAACACTGAAGCTTTCTTT
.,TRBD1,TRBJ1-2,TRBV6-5,CASSRTGTGNYGYTF,TGTGCCAGCAGTCGTACCGGGACAGGGAACTATGGCTACACCTTC
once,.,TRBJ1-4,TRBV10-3,CAISESLNRAANEKLFF,TGTGCCATCAGTGAGTCTCTCAACAGAGCGGCTAATGAAAAACTGTTTTTT
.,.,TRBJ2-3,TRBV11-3,CASSLGGDSPTDTQYF,TGTGCCAGCAGCTTAGGCGGGGATTCCCCCACAGATACGCAGTATTTT
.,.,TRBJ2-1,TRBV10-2,CASRPGQGSYNEQFF,TGCGCCAGCAGGCCGGGACAAGGCTCCTACAATGAGCAGTTCTTC
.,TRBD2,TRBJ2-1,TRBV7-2,CASSSRGLAGGSYNEQFF,TGTGCCAGCAGCTCCCGGGGGTTAGCGGGAGGGAGCTACAATGAGCAGTTCTTC
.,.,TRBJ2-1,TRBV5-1,CASSLAAGRAGDEQFF,TGCGCCAGCAGCTTGGCCGCCGGGAGAGCCGGGGACGAGCAGTTCTTC
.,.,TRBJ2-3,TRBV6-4,CASSHRGGDSADTQYF,TGTGCCAGCAGCCACAGGGGAGGGGATTCCGCGGATACGCAGTATTTT
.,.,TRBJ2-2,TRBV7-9,CASRGAGRDTGELFF,TGTGCCAGCAGAGGGGCAGGGCGAGACACCGGGGAGCTGTTTTTT
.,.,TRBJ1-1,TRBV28,CASSPGTLDVGFF,TGTGCCAGCAGTCCCGGGACACTGGATGTGGGTTTCTTT
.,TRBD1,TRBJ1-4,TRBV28,CASNVQGVKEKLFF,TGTGCCAGCAACGTACAGGGGGTTAAGGAAAAACTGTTTTTT
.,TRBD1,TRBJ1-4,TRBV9,CASSVTGQLNEKLFF,TGTGCCAGCAGCGTGACGGGACAGCTTAATGAAAAACTGTTTTTT
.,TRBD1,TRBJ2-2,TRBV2,CASTVPTGAGELFF,TGTGCCAGCACCGTACCTACAGGGGCCGGGGAGCTGTTTTTT
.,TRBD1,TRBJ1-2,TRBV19,CASRTGDYGYTF,TGTGCCAGTCGGACAGGGGACTATGGCTACACCTTC
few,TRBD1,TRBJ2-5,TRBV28,CASSSSGTEETQYF,TGTGCCAGCAGTTCATCCGGGACAGAAGAGACCCAGTACTTC
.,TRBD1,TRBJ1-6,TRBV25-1,CASSPMGQGSSYNSPLHF,TGTGCCAGCAGCCCCATGGGACAGGGGAGCTCCTATAATTCACCCCTCCACTTT
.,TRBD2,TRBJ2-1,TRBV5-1,CASRTGLAGINEQFF,TGCGCCAGCAGAACGGGACTAGCGGGGATCAATGAGCAGTTCTTC
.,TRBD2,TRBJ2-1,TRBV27,CASSLYSGSTNEQFF,TGTGCCAGCAGTTTATATAGCGGGAGTACCAATGAGCAGTTCTTC
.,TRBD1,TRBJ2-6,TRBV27,CATHGGTGGSGANVLTF,TGTGCCACCCACGGCGGGACAGGGGGCTCTGGGGCCAACGTCCTAACTTTC
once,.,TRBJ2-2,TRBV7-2,CASSTFSGELFF,TGTGCCAGCAGCACCTTTTCCGGGGAGCTGTTTTTT
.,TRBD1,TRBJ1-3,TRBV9,CASGQGGQRNTIYF,TGTGCCAGCGGACAGGGGGGTCAACGAAACACCATATATTTT
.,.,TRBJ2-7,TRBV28,CARRGGGGSYEQYF,TGTGCCAGGAGGGGGGGCGGAGGATCCTACGAGCAGTACTTC
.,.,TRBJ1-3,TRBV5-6,CASSFPQGTGNTIYF,TGTGCCAGCAGCTTCCCACAGGGAACTGGAAACACCATATATTTT
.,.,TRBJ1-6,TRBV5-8,CASSDRNNSPLHF,TGTGCCAGCAGTGACAGAAATAATTCACCCCTCCACTTT
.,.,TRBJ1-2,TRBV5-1,CASSLAESYGYTF,TGCGCCAGCAGCTTGGCAGAGAGCTATGGCTACACCTTC
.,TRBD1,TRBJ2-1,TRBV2,CASSLTRDRAFF,TGTGCCAGCAGTTTAACCCGGGACAGGGCATTCTTC
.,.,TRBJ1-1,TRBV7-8,CASSLEAAVMNTEAFF,TGTGCCAGCAGCTTAGAGGCTGCGGTTATGAACACTGAAGCTTTCTTT
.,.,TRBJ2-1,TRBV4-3,CASSQDPPGTRGPINEQFF,TGCGCCAGCAGCCAAGATCCGCCCGGGACTAGGGGGCCCATAAATGAGCAGTTCTTC
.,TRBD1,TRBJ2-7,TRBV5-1,CASSTQTGGASEQYF,TGCGCCAGCAGCACACAGACAGGGGGCGCGTCCGAGCAGTACTTC